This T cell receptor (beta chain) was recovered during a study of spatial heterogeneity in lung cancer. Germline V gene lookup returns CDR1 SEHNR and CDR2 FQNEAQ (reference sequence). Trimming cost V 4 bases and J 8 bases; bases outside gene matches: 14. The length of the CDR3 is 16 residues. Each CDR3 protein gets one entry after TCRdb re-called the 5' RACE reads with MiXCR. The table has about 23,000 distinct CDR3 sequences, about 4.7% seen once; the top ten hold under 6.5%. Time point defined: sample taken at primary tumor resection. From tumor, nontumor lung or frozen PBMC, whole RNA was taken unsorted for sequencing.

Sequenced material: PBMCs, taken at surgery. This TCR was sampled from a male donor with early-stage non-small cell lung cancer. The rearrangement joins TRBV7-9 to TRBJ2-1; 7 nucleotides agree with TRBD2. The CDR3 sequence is CASSSRARGSMDEQFF. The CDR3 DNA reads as TGTGCCAGCAGCTCACGGGCGCGGGGGTCTATGGATGAGCAGTTCTTC.